This T cell receptor beta chain originates from a study of T cell repertoires in aging, cancer and after chemotherapy. Regarding the study as a whole: Age-matched healthy donors had significantly more diverse, less clonal blood TCR repertoires than untreated cancer patients.

This clonotype was counted ten times or more. Its specificity is unknown. A mixed TRB-A/B primer pool amplified rearranged TRB by multiplex touch-down PCR. TCRdb independently ran MiXCR on the multiplex PCR reads; one entry per CDR3 protein. The repertoire holds approximately 6,400 distinct CDR3 sequences, with less than 25% as singletons. Germline loops: CDR1 LGHNT, CDR2 FRNRAP. Trimming pared 5 bases from V and 2 bases from J, leaving 19 bases between. CDR3 length: 17 amino acids. The template was genomic DNA from peripheral blood, not RNA. V and J are TRBV12-5 and TRBJ1-5; D is ambiguous. This clonotype was sampled from a human donor in good health. Material for sequencing was blood. CDR3 sequence reads: CASGASSGGEGNQPQHF. The CDR3 coding sequence is TGTGCTAGTGGTGCCAGTTCGGGAGGAGAAGGCAATCAGCCCCAGCATTTT.